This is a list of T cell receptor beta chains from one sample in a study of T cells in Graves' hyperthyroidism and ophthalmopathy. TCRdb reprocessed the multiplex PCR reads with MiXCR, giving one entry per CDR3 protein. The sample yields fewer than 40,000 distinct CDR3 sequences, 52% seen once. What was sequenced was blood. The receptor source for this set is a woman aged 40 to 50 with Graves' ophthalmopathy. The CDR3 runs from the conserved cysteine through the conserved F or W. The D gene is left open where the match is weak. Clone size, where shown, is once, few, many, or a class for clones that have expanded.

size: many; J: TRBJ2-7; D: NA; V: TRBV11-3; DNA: TGTGCCAGCAGCCCCTACGACAGGCCATACGAGCAGTACTTC; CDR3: CASSPYDRPYEQYF
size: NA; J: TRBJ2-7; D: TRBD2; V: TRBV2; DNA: TGTGCCAGCAGCGATTCGCCGGGACTAGCGTCACCCTACGAGCAGTACTTC; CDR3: CASSDSPGLASPYEQYF
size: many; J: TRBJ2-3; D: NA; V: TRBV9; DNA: TGTGCCAGCAGCGTAGAATCTCAGCGGACCACAGATACGCAGTATTTT; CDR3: CASSVESQRTTDTQYF
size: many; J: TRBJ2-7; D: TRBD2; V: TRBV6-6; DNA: TGTGCCAGCAGTCCACCAGCGGGGGGTTACGAGCAGTACTTC; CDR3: CASSPPAGGYEQYF
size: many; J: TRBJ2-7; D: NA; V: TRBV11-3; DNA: TGTGCCAGCAGCCTGGGGAGGAAGTACGAGCAGTACTTC; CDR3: CASSLGRKYEQYF
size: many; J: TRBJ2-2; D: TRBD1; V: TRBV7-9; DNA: TGTGCCAGCAGCTTAGGGACAGGGCCCTCCGGGGAGCTGTTTTTT; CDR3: CASSLGTGPSGELFF
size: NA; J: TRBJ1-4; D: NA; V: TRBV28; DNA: TGTGCCAGCAGTTTAGCGGGGAACAATGAAAAACTGTTTTTT; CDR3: CASSLAGNNEKLFF
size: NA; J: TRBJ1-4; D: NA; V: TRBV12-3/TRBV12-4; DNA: TGTGCCAGCAGTTTATACCAGGGCGATGAAAAACTGTTTTTT; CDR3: CASSLYQGDEKLFF
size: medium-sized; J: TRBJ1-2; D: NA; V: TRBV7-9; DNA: TGTGCCAGCAGCTTGCTCTATGGCTACACCTTC; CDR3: CASSLLYGYTF
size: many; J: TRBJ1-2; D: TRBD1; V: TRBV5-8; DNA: TGTGCCAGCAGCTTGACAGGGGTCGGCTATGGCTACACCTTC; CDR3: CASSLTGVGYGYTF